This T cell receptor beta chain emerged from a study of shared clonotypes between healthy human individuals. The length of the CDR3 is 12 residues. V lost 1 base and J 6 bases, leaving 7 bases between the germline ends. The V gene's germline CDR1 is SEHNR and CDR2 FQNEAQ (reference sequence). A remark on this clone: Antigen: not known.

Study results and limitations: Sharing across several donors was seen in roughly 5.2% of naive CD4 clonotypes. Larger richness was generally estimated for naive than memory subsets. Shared clonotypes across all four donors exceeded non-shared ones in generation probability.

All donors were healthy HIV-negative adults lacking recent acute infections or vaccinations. Some clones are missing from TCRdb's copy, which holds only in-frame ones; the method was immunoSEQ multiplex PCR. This table holds about 2.4 million clones, 90% to 95% found once. The gene calls are TRBV7-9 and TRBJ2-7, with a tentative D call TRBD2 (5 bases). The receptor comes from a man younger than 35 in good health. The sequenced sample consisted of naive CD4+ T cells sorted from blood. Specified subset: CD45RA+ positively selected. The CDR3: CASSLVGVEQYF. The CDR3 bases are TGTGCCAGCAGCTTAGTCGGGGTCGAGCAGTACTTC.